This entry lists 9 T cell receptor beta chains sequenced from one sample in a study of beta chain features in type 1 diabetes. The entirety of the isolated RNA underwent reverse transcription, so expressed TCRB transcripts were sequenced. Sequencing was performed with immunoSEQ multiplex PCR; in TCRdb, only in-frame clones are kept and a portion is missing. There are around 250,000 clones in the sample; approximately 25% occur only once, and over 0.01% lies in the top ten. Study results and limitations: Type 1 diabetes patients had TCRB CDR3s that were shorter (moderately but significantly so) in all four CD4+ subsets.

The antigens of these receptors remain unknown. The specimen sequenced was naive CD4+ T cells from blood. These receptors all stem from a woman in her twenties or thirties with type 1 diabetes.

The J gene is TRBJ1-2, the V gene TRBV18, with 9 bases aligning to TRBD1. Germline CDR1 reads KGHSH; CDR2 reads LQKENI. V gave up 3 bases and J gave up 5 bases; unmatched junction bases: 4. This CDR3 is 14 amino acids long. CDR3 DNA: TGTGCCAGCTCACCGGAGACAGGGGGTTATGGCTACACCTTC. It is translated as CASSPETGGYGYTF.

The chain employs TRBV5-6 and TRBJ1-2; D ambiguous. The germline gives CDR1 SGHDT, CDR2 YYEEEE. The ends were cut back, 6 bases at V and 4 bases at J, with 13 bases in the middle. This CDR3 has 13 residues. Written as DNA, the CDR3 is TGTGCCAGCAACTACGGGATTTCCTATGGCTACACCTTC. The encoded protein is CASNYGISYGYTF. The variable domain in full, with the rest retrieved from reference TRBV5-6 and TRBJ1-2, is DAGVTQSPTHLIKTRGQQVTLRCSPKSGHDTVSWYQQALGQGPQFIFQYYEEEERQRGNFPDRFSGHQFPNYSSELNVNALLLGDSALYLCASNYGISYGYTFGSGTRLTVV.

This clone was seen a handful of times. This chain links TRBV30 with TRBJ1-2; the D gene is possibly TRBD1 (6 bases). Trimming cost V 0 bases and J 7 bases, with 9 bases left between them. The CDR3 runs to 12 residues. The V gene's germline CDR1 is GTSNPN and CDR2 SVGIG (reference sequence). As DNA, the CDR3 is TGTGCCTGGAGTGTTACAGGGAGTGGCTACACCTTC. Translated: CAWSVTGSGYTF.

V usage is TRBV11-2 and J usage is TRBJ1-1; no clear D. The CDR3 is made up of 13 amino acids. From germline, CDR1 is SGHAT and CDR2 FQNNGV. Deletions cut 4 bases from V and 3 bases from J, with 9 bases between. The chain's CDR3 is CASSSTEDTEAFF. The CDR3 DNA sequence: TGTGCCAGCAGCTCAACCGAGGACACTGAAGCTTTCTTT.

The gene calls are TRBV5-1 and TRBJ2-3; 8 bases map to TRBD2. Germline V gene data show CDR1 as SGHRS and CDR2 as YFSETQ. J gave up 6 bases and V 0 bases, and 12 bases lay outside the gene matches. The CDR3 is 17 residues long. For the CDR3, the DNA is TGCGCCAGCAGCTTGGTCGCGGGAGGCTCCACGAGCGATACGCAGTATTTT. It specifies CASSLVAGGSTSDTQYF. Using reference TRBV5-1 and TRBJ2-3 for the parts outside the CDR3, the full variable domain is KAGVTQTPRYLIKTRGQQVTLSCSPISGHRSVSWYQQTPGQGLQFLFEYFSETQRNKGNFPGRFSGRQFSNSRSEMNVSTLELGDSALYLCASSLVAGGSTSDTQYFGPGTRLTVL.

The rearrangement joins TRBV30 to TRBJ2-5, with TRBD1 matching over 7 bases. The CDR3 extends over 16 amino acids. J gave up 6 bases and V 2 bases, and 15 bases lay outside the gene matches. CDR1 is GTSNPN, CDR2 SVGIG, per germline (reference sequence). CDR3 in DNA: TGTGCCTGGAGTTTAGGGACAGCCACCGTAAAGAAGACCCAGTACTTC. Its protein is CAWSLGTATVKKTQYF.

This clone was detected only a few times. Different DNA sequences within this sample yield the same CDR3. The chain recombines TRBV7-3 with TRBJ2-1; a weak D match, TRBD1 (6 bases). Germline CDR1 is SGHTA and CDR2 is FQGTGA. V was shortened by 5 bases and J by 0 bases, with 8 bases between the two germline ends. The CDR3 contains 14 residues. The DNA for the CDR3 is TGTGCCAGCAGCCTGGACAGCTCCTACAATGAGCAGTTCTTC. Residues: CASSLDSSYNEQFF.

The sample holds a few counts of this clone. The V call is TRBV29-1, the J call TRBJ2-2, with a weak D call TRBD2 (5 bases). The CDR3 loop spans 14 amino acids. V was trimmed by 7 bases and J by 2 bases, leaving 14 bases between them. Germline CDR1 SQVTM, CDR2 ANQGSEA. CDR3 sequence: CSGLLDSNTGELFF. The CDR3 nucleotides are TGCAGCGGACTTTTGGACTCAAACACCGGGGAGCTGTTTTTT.

The rearrangement uses TRBV15 and TRBJ2-5; 9 bases fit TRBD1. With V trimmed by 0 bases and J by 5 bases, 10 bases remained unmatched. Germline V gene lookup returns CDR1 LNHNV and CDR2 YYDKDF (reference sequence). The length of the CDR3 is 17 residues. The DNA for the CDR3 is TGTGCCACCAGCAGAGATCGTCGGGACAGGGCCCGGGAGACCCAGTACTTC. This gives the protein CATSRDRRDRARETQYF. Supplemented by reference TRBV15 and TRBJ2-5, the full variable domain reads DAMVIQNPRYQVTQFGKPVTLSCSQTLNHNVMYWYQQKSSQAPKLLFHYYDKDFNNEADTPDNFQSRRPNTSFCFLDIRSPGLGDTAMYLCATSRDRRDRARETQYFGPGTRLLVL.